Each of the 11 T cell receptor beta chains below was sequenced from the same sample in a study of siplizumab effects on memory and regulatory T cells. The repertoire was sequenced with immunoSEQ multiplex PCR; TCRdb's copy has only in-frame clones and lacks some. The sample lists tens of thousands of clones, over 80% occurring once. Sequenced input: Tregs sorted from blood. Receptor source: a human donor in good health.

CDR3 DNA sequence: TGTGCCAGCAGTTTATCTTACAGGTACTCCTACGAGCAGTACTTC. Its protein is CASSLSYRYSYEQYF. The chain is built from TRBV27 and TRBJ2-7; D may be TRBD1 (5 bases). Trimming stripped 0 bases from V and 0 bases from J, with 9 bases between. This CDR3 is 15 amino acids long. Germline CDR1 MNHEY, CDR2 SMNVEV (reference sequence).

The CDR3 reads CASSSLAGSSTDTQYF. The CDR3 DNA follows: TGTGCCAGCAGTTCGCTAGCGGGGTCTAGCACAGATACGCAGTATTTT. The rearrangement joins TRBV28 to TRBJ2-3; 9 bases are a match to TRBD2. The CDR3 has 16 residues. J was trimmed by 0 bases and V by 4 bases; bases with no gene match: 5. CDR1 is MDHEN, CDR2 SYDVKM, per germline.

This chain connects TRBV5-1 to TRBJ2-7; possibly TRBD2 for D (6 bases). Looked up from germline, CDR1 is SGHRS and CDR2 is YFSETQ. CDR3 length: 15 residues. V was trimmed by 0 bases and J by 2 bases, leaving 12 bases between them. The CDR3 DNA is TGCGCCAGCAGCTTGGAAGTAGCGGTGGCCTACGAGCAGTACTTC. This sequence encodes CASSLEVAVAYEQYF.

The V call is TRBV30, the J call TRBJ1-1, with D possibly matching TRBD1 (5 bases). Germline CDR1 GTSNPN, CDR2 SVGIG (reference sequence). This CDR3 comprises 11 residues. V lost 3 bases and J lost 12, with 14 bases in between. Here the CDR3 DNA reads TGTGCCTGGAGAGGACGGGGGAAGACTTTCTTT. Encoded protein: CAWRGRGKTFF.

This chain uses TRBV30 with TRBJ1-1; the D gene is possibly TRBD1 (5 bases). The V end lost 2 bases, the J end lost 4 bases, and 11 bases lay between the germline ends. The CDR3 has 13 residues. The germline CDR1 and CDR2 sequences are GTSNPN and SVGIG (reference sequence). The DNA of the CDR3 is TGTGCCTGGAGTCTGGGCAGGGCCACTGAAGCTTTCTTT. It codes for CAWSLGRATEAFF. The variable domain in full, completed from reference TRBV30 and TRBJ1-1, reads SQTIHQWPATLVQPVGSPLSLECTVEGTSNPNLYWYRQAAGRGLQLLFYSVGIGQISSEVPQNLSASRPQDRQFILSSKKLLLSDSGFYLCAWSLGRATEAFFGQGTRLTVV.

The chain links TRBV7-9 to TRBJ1-1; no definite D call. The length of the CDR3 is 12 residues. Germline CDR1 reads SEHNR; CDR2 reads FQNEAQ (reference sequence). Trimming stripped 5 bases from V and 8 bases from J, with 12 bases between. The DNA of the CDR3 is TGTGCCAGCAGCCCGGCAACTGGCGAAGCTTTCTTT. It is translated as CASSPATGEAFF.

V is TRBV7-3 and J is TRBJ2-7, with D tentatively TRBD1 (5 bases). CDR3 size: 15 residues. CDR1 and CDR2 from the germline V gene are SGHTA and FQGTGA. V was shortened by 5 bases and J by 4 bases, with 18 bases between the two germline ends. Here the CDR3 DNA reads TGTGCCAGCAGCCCTGACAGATCCGAAGTATACGAGCAGTACTTC. This gives the protein CASSPDRSEVYEQYF.

This clone was detected once. The chain links TRBV11-2 to TRBJ2-7; no definite D call. V gave up 0 bases and J gave up 1 base, with 10 bases separating them. CDR3 length equals 15 residues. Per germline, CDR1 SGHAT and CDR2 FQNNGV. CDR3 DNA: TGTGCCAGCAGCTTAGATCCTGGTCCGTCCTACGAGCAGTACTTC. Translated: CASSLDPGPSYEQYF.

The V call is TRBV9, the J call TRBJ2-5; TRBD2 aligns across 16 bases. Trimming took 3 bases from V and 1 from J; bases not matched to a gene: 6. This CDR3 is built from 18 residues. Germline loops: CDR1 SGDLS, CDR2 YYNGEE. The CDR3: CASSGGTSGGAFQETQYF. The CDR3 DNA reads as TGTGCCAGCAGCGGAGGGACTAGCGGGGGGGCATTCCAAGAGACCCAGTACTTC.

CDR3 nucleotides: TGTGCCAGCACGGGCCCCCCGTTGACCCAGTACTTC. Translated: CASTGPPLTQYF. The V and J genes are TRBV18 and TRBJ2-5; unclear D gene. In germline, CDR1 is KGHSH, CDR2 LQKENI. The V and J ends lost 8 bases and 7 bases respectively, with 14 bases between them. The CDR3 is made up of 12 amino acids.

The rearrangement links TRBV30 to TRBJ2-3; 7 bases fit TRBD1. This CDR3 is built from 13 residues. Trimming removed 5 bases from V and 0 bases from J; junction bases left unmatched: 2. Germline assignment: CDR1 GTSNPN and CDR2 SVGIG (reference sequence). Written as DNA, the CDR3 is TGTGCCTGGGACAGGGTAAGCACAGATACGCAGTATTTT. It translates to CAWDRVSTDTQYF.